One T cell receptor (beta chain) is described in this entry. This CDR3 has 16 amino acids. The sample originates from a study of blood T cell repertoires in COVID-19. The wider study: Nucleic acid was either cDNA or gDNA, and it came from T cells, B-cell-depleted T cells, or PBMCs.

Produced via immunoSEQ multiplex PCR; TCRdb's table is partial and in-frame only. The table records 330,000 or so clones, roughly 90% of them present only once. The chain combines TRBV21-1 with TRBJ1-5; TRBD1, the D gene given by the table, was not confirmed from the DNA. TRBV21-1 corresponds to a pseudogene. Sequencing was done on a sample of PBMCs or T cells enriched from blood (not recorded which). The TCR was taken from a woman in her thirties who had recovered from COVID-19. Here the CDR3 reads CASSKTGRYSNQPQHF. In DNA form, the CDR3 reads TGTGCCAGCAGCAAAACAGGCCGCTATAGCAATCAGCCCCAGCATTTT.